This TCR beta chain originates from a study of shared clonotypes between healthy human individuals. V gave up 5 bases and J gave up 0 bases, with 8 bases separating them. Germline CDR1 is SEHNR and CDR2 is FQNEAQ (reference sequence). The length of the CDR3 is 14 residues. Naive CD8 cells comprised CD45RO-negative, CCR7-positively selected cells, excluding terminally differentiated effector memory CD45RA+ cells. There were only Caucasian adults among the donors, and all lived in Nashville, Tennessee. Per the study methods: Quality scores were absent from the junction-only immunoSEQ sequences, so filtering differed. Assay used: immunoSEQ multiplex PCR; TCRdb lists only in-frame clones, some missing. That table gives V, J and clone size, and the DNA gave D and trimming. The table has under 850,000 clones, 80% to 95% seen once.

This receptor was obtained from a man aged 25 to 40 in good health. The chain employs TRBV7-9 and TRBJ2-1; D is possibly TRBD1 (5 bases). Material: naive CD8+ T cells sorted from blood. The CDR3 DNA sequence: TGTGCCAGCAGCGGACAACCCTCCTACAATGAGCAGTTCTTC. It yields the protein CASSGQPSYNEQFF. The variable domain in full, with the rest retrieved from reference TRBV7-9 and TRBJ2-1, is DTGVSQNPRHKITKRGQNVTFRCDPISEHNRLYWYRQTLGQGPEFLTYFQNEAQLEKSRLLSDRFSAERPKGSFSTLEIQRTEQGDSAMYLCASSGQPSYNEQFFGPGTRLTVL.